This T cell receptor beta chain was sequenced during a study of cytomegalovirus exposure and HLA in healthy donors (dated by TCRdb to about 2017). Background for the entire study: An earlier analysis of 587 of the donors reported 276 Gb of sequence data and around 110 million unique TCR beta sequences obtained from about 179 million T cells. The number of typed donors differed by locus: about 629-630 for A, B, C, DRB1 and DQB1; approximately 540 for DQA1; around 610 for DPA1; and 400 to 480 for DPB1. Because of strong linkage in the cohort, a handful of DR-DQ haplotypes were treated as single units for association and clustering. Donor age, sex, ethnicity and CMV serostatus were compiled alongside the repertoire data. To predict cytomegalovirus infection status, the study brought together high-throughput TCR immunosequencing, statistical association of individual TCRs with disease status, and machine learning. Every repertoire in the discovery cohort had been generated on one and the same sequencing platform. On average, roughly 200,000 unique TCR beta nucleotide sequences were sequenced per donor among 398 genotyped donors of the cohort, with 15% to 20% of those sequences being non-productive. HLA typing included class I and class II loci at four-digit resolution. In a later genetic analysis, genome-wide SNP genotypes for about 55% of the 666 donors were used, and that subset was treated as a discovery cohort. Of the 398 genotyped donors, roughly 80% were placed in the genetic ancestry cluster associated with self-reported Caucasian donors. Along with the approximately 650-subject first cohort, a separate validation cohort of over a hundred different subjects was used. An earlier analysis of fewer than 700 of the donors applied high-throughput TCR beta sequencing to assess whether each TCR beta V gene segment acted as functional or pseudogenic. Roughly 300 gigabases of sequencing data and around 87 million unique TCR sequences were included in an early release covering roughly 700 HLA-typed donors. A later analysis re-analyzed previously published TCR beta repertoires from 666 donors and added high-resolution HLA genotyping to study TCR occurrence patterns. The study aimed to test whether signatures of past pathogen exposure could be identified by cataloging public T cell receptors. Rather than using new phenotypic data, the later analysis identified candidate immune exposures from TCR beta sequences and from how often those sequences occurred across donors. The study used immunosequencing to profile the T cell repertoires of 670 or so subjects and linked those repertoires to cytomegalovirus serostatus. Overall study outcomes, separate from this receptor: According to the authors, the approach could potentially be generalized to other disease states and immunological phenotypes. When HLA alleles, especially DR and DQ, strongly co-occurred, TCR associations were difficult to assign to individual alleles. Because counts were too low, fewer than 20 rarely observed V segments, including chromosome 9 orphons, were excluded from the earlier analysis of some 540 of the donors. In a later analysis, TCR association rates were found to vary across HLA loci, with the most associated TCRs seen for DRB1 alleles and the fewest for HLA-C alleles. A cluster of highly shared sequence variants was judged likely to be a technical artifact of the sequencing pipeline. Most TCR sequences were observed very rarely across donors, whereas some public TCRs were present in many individuals. The study gave a list of 150 to 200 TCR beta chains associated with cytomegalovirus. In an earlier analysis of approximately 590 of the donors, most TCR beta V segments were observed in productive rearrangements about 90% or about 30% of the time, broadly matching IMGT annotations. Most CMV-associated TCR beta chains appeared to be HLA-restricted in a later analysis, and the HLA associations seemed to be driven largely by CMV exposure. In a later genetic analysis, a missense DCLRE1C variant was associated with V-gene and J-gene trimming of TCR beta chains, and the association was replicated in an independent cohort. Linkage disequilibrium might explain the correlated functional status among segregating V segments, but an unknown experimental factor could not be excluded. Roughly uniform sequencing depth across donors was assumed in presence/absence analyses, although this assumption may not hold. Because HLA typing was unavailable for some donors at each locus, only the typed subset was used in association tests. In vitro tests confirmed that three of the cytomegalovirus-associated TCR beta chains recognize cytomegalovirus antigens. Some IMGT-functional V segments, including TRBV6-2 and TRBV6-3, could not be told apart with the 87-base-pair reads, so those segments were excluded. Cytomegalovirus status was reported to be diagnosed by the classifier with high specificity and sensitivity in both the original and validation cohorts. According to a later genetic analysis, donors in an Asian-associated ancestry cluster had fewer N-insertions in productive TCRs than the approximately 710-donor mean. Only TCR beta chains were sequenced in this cohort, and the absence of alpha or paired-chain data limited detectable features. A further reported finding was that TCR beta sequences accurately predicted the HLA-A and HLA-B alleles for most subjects in the first cohort. The only immune exposure information available for the cohort was CMV serostatus. At a false discovery rate of 0.05, a later analysis linked 16,951 TCR beta sequences to specific HLA alleles. In a later analysis, HLA-associated TCR beta chains showed more clonal expansion and lower generation probabilities than non-associated chains that were equally common. In a later analysis, several top co-occurrence clusters were reported to appear linked to parvovirus B19, influenza, CMV and Epstein-Barr virus.

Inclusive of the bounding cysteine and phenylalanine, the CDR3 is 14 residues long. Here the CDR3 DNA is all that survives: 42 bases in frame from base 1. The germline V gene supplies CDR1 SQVTM and CDR2 ANQGSEA. Relative to germline, V is 0 bases shorter and J is 3 bases shorter, with 11 bases between their ends. With respect to this clone: The specificity of this receptor is unknown. Nothing much larger sits one base from this clone, and base qualities are not available.

The method was the immunoSEQ multiplex PCR assay. For the multiplex PCR, a mixture combining 60 forward primers for TCR Vbeta segments and 13 reverse primers for TCR Jbeta segments was used. The CDR3 region of rearranged TCR beta genes was amplified from genomic DNA by a multiplex PCR assay. Amplified TCR beta libraries were sequenced as 87-base-pair reads on the Illumina HiSeq System. From the authors' description of their analysis: Across the 700 or so repertoires, a later analysis counted some 80 million unique TCR beta chains, approximately 10 million of which were shared by at least two donors. Raw reads were error-corrected and collapsed into unique sequences with a nearest-neighbor algorithm that merged closely related sequences to remove PCR and sequencing errors. CDR3 sequences were aligned to IMGT reference sequences to assign V, D and J gene segments. Each retained sequence needed at least a six-nucleotide match to both a V gene segment and a J gene segment. A rearrangement counted as productive if the CDR3 had no stop codons and remained in frame with V and J, and every other rearrangement counted as non-productive. Following IMGT convention, CDR3 was defined as the stretch from the second conserved V-encoded cysteine to the conserved J-encoded phenylalanine. Sequences without an unambiguous match to a single V gene segment were excluded from the earlier analysis of over 500 of the donors. In an earlier analysis of some 590 of the donors, V segments were called functional above 56.7% productive rearrangements and were called segregating when the between-donor standard deviation exceeded 5%. A statistical classification framework was built to diagnose cytomegalovirus status from the catalog of TCR beta chain sequences. In a later analysis, V and J genes were assigned by comparing TCR nucleotide sequences against IMGT/GENE-DB human TR gene sequences. A later analysis assigned CDR3 sequences and most-parsimonious VDJ recombination scenarios with the TCRdist pipeline. In a later analysis, each TCR beta chain was defined by its CDR3 amino acid sequence together with its V-gene family, and reads without a unique V-gene family were excluded. A later analysis removed 592 highly shared, low-generation-probability nucleotide sequences to deal with suspected cross-contamination and a sequencing artifact. In a later analysis, a clonal expansion index for each public chain was calculated from normalized within-repertoire ranks of inferred template counts. In a later analysis, generation probabilities were computed with a VDJ recombination model fitted to out-of-frame rearrangements, and the resulting probabilities were checked against IGoR. In a later analysis, hypergeometric tests were used to score TCR-TCR, TCR-HLA and TCR-CMV co-occurrence, with a repertoire-size bias correction applied to TCR pairs. A later analysis estimated false discovery rates by permuting HLA or CMV assignments 20 times. In a later analysis, co-occurring TCRs were grouped with DBSCAN, and TCRdist sequence similarity was added when clustering was performed within HLA-allele-positive subsets. Repertoires with fewer than 30,000 or more than 120,000 public chains, plus five repertoires with anomalous nucleotide sharing, were excluded from co-occurrence clustering. TCRdb's version of the immuneACCESS table is confined to in-frame rearrangements and falls short of the full clone set. An unresolved V gene accounts for under half of the shortfall where checked; the remainder is of unknown origin. V and J calls and clone size are given by that table; D and trimming were obtained from the DNA. The sample contains fewer than 150,000 clones, about four fifths of them found a single time. The ten largest account for 2.5% of the sample.

The cohort comprised several hundred healthy bone marrow donors. At the time of sampling, all cohort members were nominally healthy, though unrecorded immune exposures were likely present. The donor tested CMV seronegative and was one of the 352 seronegative cohort members. Every donor gave a peripheral blood sample, and the peripheral blood mononuclear cells from that sample were used for TCR beta sequencing. Genomic DNA was extracted from the blood cell samples with the Qiagen DNeasy Blood Extraction Kit. The specimen was PBMCs. The V gene is TRBV29-1 and the J gene is TRBJ1-1; tentative D gene TRBD1, with 6 bases matching. The clonotype was recovered from a young woman in good health and CMV-seronegative. The DNA is as follows: TGCAGCGTTGAAGACGGGACACTTTACACTGAAGCTTTCTTT. Translated, this gives CSVEDGTLYTEAFF.